This TCR beta chain was sequenced for a study of T-cell reconstitution after alpha-beta-depleted transplantation in children. As it was prepared, the TCRbeta library received unique molecular identifiers. From the PCR reads, TCRdb called clonotypes with MiXCR, one entry per CDR3 protein. The top ten clones hold 13% to 15% of a sample with about 580,000 distinct CDR3 sequences, 20% to 25% of them seen once. Between the trimmed V and J ends, which lost 0 bases and 4 bases, there was a span of 12 bases. Germline CDR1 reads DFQATT; CDR2 reads SNEGSKA (reference sequence). The CDR3 totals 14 residues. In its sample, this clonotype was seen a few times.

Sample: PBMCs, mostly from graft donor cells, taken 360 days after TCRalphabeta/CD19-depleted stem cell transplant. V gene TRBV20-1 combines with J gene TRBJ1-1; the D gene is possibly TRBD1 (6 bases). The sequence was obtained from a boy younger than two who had a stem cell transplant for acute myeloid leukemia, so the T cells may come from the graft donor. The CDR3, as DNA: TGCAGTGCTAGAGATTGGGGGCAGGGCACTGAAGCTTTCTTT. Protein: CSARDWGQGTEAFF.